The 22 T cell receptor beta chains reported below all come from one sample, sequenced in a study of blood T cells in healthy people across ages. Next came a second PCR, run for roughly 6 to 11 cycles, which used a sample-barcoded 5' primer along with a J-beta primer mix. MiXCR was run by TCRdb on the 5' RACE reads, yielding one entry per CDR3 protein. The sample records 1.5 million to 1.8 million distinct CDR3 sequences, roughly two fifths being singletons. The specimen sequenced was blood. These receptors originate from a woman under 30 in good health.

The rearrangement uses TRBV6-1 and TRBJ2-3; 12 nucleotides line up with TRBD2. The CDR3 is 19 amino acids. Germline loops: CDR1 MNHNS, CDR2 SASEGT. V gave up 6 bases and J gave up 1 base; unmatched junction bases: 14. The CDR3 sequence: CASRSWTSGTPGGTDTQYF. CDR3 DNA: TGTGCCAGCAGATCCTGGACTAGCGGGACCCCTGGGGGCACAGATACGCAGTATTTT.

This chain joins TRBV29-1 and TRBJ2-3; 7 bases are shared with TRBD2. Germline V gene lookup returns CDR1 SQVTM and CDR2 ANQGSEA. The length of the CDR3 is 15 residues. J gave up 2 bases and V 8 bases, and 13 bases lay outside the gene matches. The CDR3 DNA is TGCAGCCATAGGGAGGGTAGCGGCTTCACAGATACGCAGTATTTT. As protein: CSHREGSGFTDTQYF.

Of note for this clonotype: The junction shows a germline mismatch at one end, possibly a read error. This chain joins TRBV7-2 and TRBJ1-1, with D perhaps TRBD1 (6 bases). CDR1 and CDR2 from the germline V gene are SGHTA and FQGNSA. This CDR3 is 16 amino acids long. CDR3 sequence reads: CACSWGRGGTNTEAFF. In nucleotides, the CDR3 is TGTGCCTGCAGCTGGGGTAGGGGGGGGACGAACACTGAAGCTTTCTTT.

Comment on this clonotype: Germline is not matched at one junction end, which may reflect a read error. V and J are TRBV7-9 and TRBJ2-2; a possible D gene is TRBD1 (6 bases). The CDR3 loop spans 14 amino acids. Per the germline V gene, CDR1 is SEHNR and CDR2 is FQNEAQ (reference sequence). CDR3: CAGSMGTNPGELFF. The CDR3 nucleotides read TGTGCCGGCAGCATGGGGACAAACCCCGGGGAGCTGTTTTTT.

The DNA of the CDR3 is TGCGCCAGCAGCTTATATAATCGGAATGAGCAGTTCTTC. Its protein is CASSLYNRNEQFF. The chain carries TRBV4-3 and TRBJ2-1, with no clear D. Looked up from germline, CDR1 is LGHNA and CDR2 is YSLEER. The CDR3 spans 13 residues. Trimming stripped 5 bases from V and 7 bases from J, with 12 bases between.

The V gene is TRBV27, the J gene TRBJ2-5; the D gene is possibly TRBD2 (5 bases). The CDR3 spans 10 residues. V lost 8 bases, J lost 13 bases, and 14 bases lay in between. Per germline, CDR1 MNHEY and CDR2 SMNVEV (reference sequence). Written as DNA, the CDR3 is TGTGCCAGCGGATCCGGGATACTGTACTTC. Amino acid sequence: CASGSGILYF.

This clonotype was observed a few times. The J gene is TRBJ2-7, the V gene TRBV10-3; D unclear. Germline CDR1 and CDR2: ENHRY and SYGVKD. The CDR3 runs 14 residues. Trimming left V 3 bases short and J 7 bases short, with 16 bases between. The CDR3 bases are TGTGCCATCAGTGAAGTAGCCGCCATGGGGGAGCAGTACTTC. Translation: CAISEVAAMGEQYF.

This chain uses TRBV7-8 with TRBJ2-3; D unresolved. This CDR3 is 13 amino acids long. V gave up 5 bases and J gave up 2 bases, with 8 bases separating them. From germline, CDR1 is SGHVS and CDR2 FQNEAQ. The CDR3 sequence: CASSKGITDTQYF. The CDR3, as DNA: TGTGCCAGCAGCAAAGGGATCACAGATACGCAGTATTTT.

This chain uses TRBV20-1 with TRBJ2-3, with 7 bases matching TRBD2. With 0 bases clipped from V and 4 bases from J, the junction kept 7 bases outside the gene matches. The CDR3 is 15 amino acids. The germline V gene has CDR1 DFQATT and CDR2 SNEGSKA (reference sequence). The CDR3 DNA reads TGCAGTGCTAGAGATGCCGGGGGGTCCGCAGATACGCAGTATTTT. It translates to CSARDAGGSADTQYF.

The chain links TRBV27 to TRBJ1-2; 8 nucleotides align to TRBD1. Germline CDR1 MNHEY, CDR2 SMNVEV (reference sequence). The J segment lost 7 bases and the V segment lost 4 bases, leaving 11 bases of the junction unmatched. The CDR3 has 15 residues. This CDR3 is CASSSKTGVSSGYTF. CDR3 sequence (DNA): TGTGCCAGCAGTTCGAAGACAGGGGTCAGTTCTGGCTACACCTTC.

This chain joins TRBV7-2 and TRBJ1-4, with TRBD1 identical over 8 bases. The CDR3 is 15 amino acids. The V gene's germline CDR1 is SGHTA and CDR2 FQGNSA. J gave up 10 bases and V 1 base, and 8 bases lay outside the gene matches. The CDR3 nucleotides read TGTGCCAGCAGCTTAGGAGTACAGGGGGGTGGAAAACTGTTTTTT. Its protein is CASSLGVQGGGKLFF.

The rearrangement links TRBV5-1 to TRBJ2-1; TRBD2 matches 8 bases. V was clipped by 0 bases and J by 6 bases; unmatched bases: 8. This CDR3 spans 16 amino acids. Germline V gene lookup returns CDR1 SGHRS and CDR2 YFSETQ. The CDR3 sequence: CASSLGSGGAFNEQFF. The CDR3 DNA reads as TGCGCCAGCAGCTTGGGGTCCGGGGGGGCCTTCAATGAGCAGTTCTTC.

For this clonotype: An end of the junction does not agree with germline; a read error may underlie this. V gene TRBV14 combines with J gene TRBJ2-5; D is ambiguous. The CDR3 loop spans 12 amino acids. Germline loops: CDR1 SGHDN, CDR2 FVKESK. The DNA of the CDR3 is TGTGCCAGCAGCCAAGTCCAAGGGACCCAGTACTTC. Amino acid sequence: CASSQVQGTQYF.

The V call is TRBV29-1, the J call TRBJ2-1, with D possibly being TRBD2 (5 bases). Trimming took off 5 bases at V and 10 bases at J, with 15 bases between the two ends. CDR3 length: 12 amino acids. CDR1 is SQVTM, CDR2 ANQGSEA, per germline. The CDR3 coding sequence is TGCAGCGTTCCTACTGGAGGAGGAGAGCAGTTCTTC. Translation gives CSVPTGGGEQFF.

The chain has TRBV24-1 and TRBJ2-3; TRBD2 agrees at 7 bases. This CDR3 comprises 17 residues. The ends lost 2 bases at V and 0 bases at J; junction bases unmatched: 7. Germline lookup yields CDR1 KGHDR and CDR2 SFDVKD. The CDR3: CATSDWDGGTSTDTQYF. DNA of the CDR3: TGTGCCACCAGTGATTGGGACGGGGGGACTAGCACAGATACGCAGTATTTT.

This clonotype was found a few times. The genes are TRBV5-1 and TRBJ1-1, with a possible D match to TRBD1 (6 bases). Trimming shortened V by 5 bases and J by 3 bases, and 17 bases separated the two germline ends. From germline, CDR1 is SGHRS and CDR2 YFSETQ. The CDR3 is made up of 15 amino acids. The chain's CDR3 is CASRKIWGLDTEAFF. DNA of the CDR3: TGCGCCAGCAGGAAAATCTGGGGGCTGGACACTGAAGCTTTCTTT. The full variable domain, rest sourced from reference TRBV5-1 and TRBJ1-1, is KAGVTQTPRYLIKTRGQQVTLSCSPISGHRSVSWYQQTPGQGLQFLFEYFSETQRNKGNFPGRFSGRQFSNSRSEMNVSTLELGDSALYLCASRKIWGLDTEAFFGQGTRLTVV.

V gene TRBV29-1 combines with J gene TRBJ2-4; no definite D call. Germline CDR1 SQVTM, CDR2 ANQGSEA. The CDR3 is made up of 13 amino acids. V lost 6 bases and J lost 1, with 10 bases in between. The CDR3 coding sequence is TGCAGCGTAGGCGCCAGGGCCAAAAACATTCAGTACTTC. This encodes CSVGARAKNIQYF.

In this sample, this clonotype turned up a few times. This sequence joins TRBV11-2 and TRBJ2-2, with D possibly being TRBD1 (6 bases). The V end was cut by 4 bases, the J end by 7 bases, with 13 bases between. Germline V lookup: CDR1 SGHAT, CDR2 FQNNGV. The CDR3 sequence is 14 residues long. The CDR3 here is CASSSLQGFGELFF. The DNA of the CDR3 is TGTGCCAGCAGCTCATTACAGGGCTTCGGGGAGCTGTTTTTT.

A single count supports this clonotype. The chain carries TRBV27 and TRBJ2-7; TRBD1 might be the D (7 bases). The germline CDR1 and CDR2 sequences are MNHEY and SMNVEV (reference sequence). V lost 5 bases and J 5 bases, leaving 16 bases between the germline ends. The CDR3 spans 14 residues. CDR3 bases: TGTGCCAGCAGTCAAACAGGGGACTCGGACGAGCAGTACTTC. The encoded protein is CASSQTGDSDEQYF.

In this sample, this clonotype turned up a few times. The chain recombines TRBV11-2 with TRBJ2-5, with 8 bases identical to TRBD1. This CDR3 comprises 15 residues. CDR1 is SGHAT, CDR2 FQNNGV, per germline. V gave up 1 base and J gave up 3 bases; unmatched junction bases: 4. CDR3 nucleotide sequence: TGTGCCAGCAGCTTAGGGACAGGGTCGAAAGAGACCCAGTACTTC. It specifies CASSLGTGSKETQYF.

This clonotype has more than one count but fewer than ten. The chain uses TRBV20-1 and TRBJ1-1, with D possibly TRBD1 on 6 matching bases. The CDR3 extends over 14 amino acids. CDR1 and CDR2 (germline): DFQATT, SNEGSKA (reference sequence). The ends were cut back, 2 bases at V and 0 bases at J, with 10 bases in the middle. The CDR3 here is CSARRGTLNTEAFF. CDR3 nucleotides: TGCAGTGCTAGAAGGGGGACACTGAACACTGAAGCTTTCTTT.

CDR3 in DNA: TGTGCCATCCGACAGGTGGAGGGGGCTGTGGAGTACTTC. Translated, it gives CAIRQVEGAVEYF. This chain connects TRBV2 to TRBJ2-7; D possibly corresponds to TRBD1 (7 bases). Trimming left V 10 bases short and J 11 bases short, with 24 bases between. The CDR3 covers 13 residues. The germline V gene has CDR1 SNHLY and CDR2 FYNNEI.